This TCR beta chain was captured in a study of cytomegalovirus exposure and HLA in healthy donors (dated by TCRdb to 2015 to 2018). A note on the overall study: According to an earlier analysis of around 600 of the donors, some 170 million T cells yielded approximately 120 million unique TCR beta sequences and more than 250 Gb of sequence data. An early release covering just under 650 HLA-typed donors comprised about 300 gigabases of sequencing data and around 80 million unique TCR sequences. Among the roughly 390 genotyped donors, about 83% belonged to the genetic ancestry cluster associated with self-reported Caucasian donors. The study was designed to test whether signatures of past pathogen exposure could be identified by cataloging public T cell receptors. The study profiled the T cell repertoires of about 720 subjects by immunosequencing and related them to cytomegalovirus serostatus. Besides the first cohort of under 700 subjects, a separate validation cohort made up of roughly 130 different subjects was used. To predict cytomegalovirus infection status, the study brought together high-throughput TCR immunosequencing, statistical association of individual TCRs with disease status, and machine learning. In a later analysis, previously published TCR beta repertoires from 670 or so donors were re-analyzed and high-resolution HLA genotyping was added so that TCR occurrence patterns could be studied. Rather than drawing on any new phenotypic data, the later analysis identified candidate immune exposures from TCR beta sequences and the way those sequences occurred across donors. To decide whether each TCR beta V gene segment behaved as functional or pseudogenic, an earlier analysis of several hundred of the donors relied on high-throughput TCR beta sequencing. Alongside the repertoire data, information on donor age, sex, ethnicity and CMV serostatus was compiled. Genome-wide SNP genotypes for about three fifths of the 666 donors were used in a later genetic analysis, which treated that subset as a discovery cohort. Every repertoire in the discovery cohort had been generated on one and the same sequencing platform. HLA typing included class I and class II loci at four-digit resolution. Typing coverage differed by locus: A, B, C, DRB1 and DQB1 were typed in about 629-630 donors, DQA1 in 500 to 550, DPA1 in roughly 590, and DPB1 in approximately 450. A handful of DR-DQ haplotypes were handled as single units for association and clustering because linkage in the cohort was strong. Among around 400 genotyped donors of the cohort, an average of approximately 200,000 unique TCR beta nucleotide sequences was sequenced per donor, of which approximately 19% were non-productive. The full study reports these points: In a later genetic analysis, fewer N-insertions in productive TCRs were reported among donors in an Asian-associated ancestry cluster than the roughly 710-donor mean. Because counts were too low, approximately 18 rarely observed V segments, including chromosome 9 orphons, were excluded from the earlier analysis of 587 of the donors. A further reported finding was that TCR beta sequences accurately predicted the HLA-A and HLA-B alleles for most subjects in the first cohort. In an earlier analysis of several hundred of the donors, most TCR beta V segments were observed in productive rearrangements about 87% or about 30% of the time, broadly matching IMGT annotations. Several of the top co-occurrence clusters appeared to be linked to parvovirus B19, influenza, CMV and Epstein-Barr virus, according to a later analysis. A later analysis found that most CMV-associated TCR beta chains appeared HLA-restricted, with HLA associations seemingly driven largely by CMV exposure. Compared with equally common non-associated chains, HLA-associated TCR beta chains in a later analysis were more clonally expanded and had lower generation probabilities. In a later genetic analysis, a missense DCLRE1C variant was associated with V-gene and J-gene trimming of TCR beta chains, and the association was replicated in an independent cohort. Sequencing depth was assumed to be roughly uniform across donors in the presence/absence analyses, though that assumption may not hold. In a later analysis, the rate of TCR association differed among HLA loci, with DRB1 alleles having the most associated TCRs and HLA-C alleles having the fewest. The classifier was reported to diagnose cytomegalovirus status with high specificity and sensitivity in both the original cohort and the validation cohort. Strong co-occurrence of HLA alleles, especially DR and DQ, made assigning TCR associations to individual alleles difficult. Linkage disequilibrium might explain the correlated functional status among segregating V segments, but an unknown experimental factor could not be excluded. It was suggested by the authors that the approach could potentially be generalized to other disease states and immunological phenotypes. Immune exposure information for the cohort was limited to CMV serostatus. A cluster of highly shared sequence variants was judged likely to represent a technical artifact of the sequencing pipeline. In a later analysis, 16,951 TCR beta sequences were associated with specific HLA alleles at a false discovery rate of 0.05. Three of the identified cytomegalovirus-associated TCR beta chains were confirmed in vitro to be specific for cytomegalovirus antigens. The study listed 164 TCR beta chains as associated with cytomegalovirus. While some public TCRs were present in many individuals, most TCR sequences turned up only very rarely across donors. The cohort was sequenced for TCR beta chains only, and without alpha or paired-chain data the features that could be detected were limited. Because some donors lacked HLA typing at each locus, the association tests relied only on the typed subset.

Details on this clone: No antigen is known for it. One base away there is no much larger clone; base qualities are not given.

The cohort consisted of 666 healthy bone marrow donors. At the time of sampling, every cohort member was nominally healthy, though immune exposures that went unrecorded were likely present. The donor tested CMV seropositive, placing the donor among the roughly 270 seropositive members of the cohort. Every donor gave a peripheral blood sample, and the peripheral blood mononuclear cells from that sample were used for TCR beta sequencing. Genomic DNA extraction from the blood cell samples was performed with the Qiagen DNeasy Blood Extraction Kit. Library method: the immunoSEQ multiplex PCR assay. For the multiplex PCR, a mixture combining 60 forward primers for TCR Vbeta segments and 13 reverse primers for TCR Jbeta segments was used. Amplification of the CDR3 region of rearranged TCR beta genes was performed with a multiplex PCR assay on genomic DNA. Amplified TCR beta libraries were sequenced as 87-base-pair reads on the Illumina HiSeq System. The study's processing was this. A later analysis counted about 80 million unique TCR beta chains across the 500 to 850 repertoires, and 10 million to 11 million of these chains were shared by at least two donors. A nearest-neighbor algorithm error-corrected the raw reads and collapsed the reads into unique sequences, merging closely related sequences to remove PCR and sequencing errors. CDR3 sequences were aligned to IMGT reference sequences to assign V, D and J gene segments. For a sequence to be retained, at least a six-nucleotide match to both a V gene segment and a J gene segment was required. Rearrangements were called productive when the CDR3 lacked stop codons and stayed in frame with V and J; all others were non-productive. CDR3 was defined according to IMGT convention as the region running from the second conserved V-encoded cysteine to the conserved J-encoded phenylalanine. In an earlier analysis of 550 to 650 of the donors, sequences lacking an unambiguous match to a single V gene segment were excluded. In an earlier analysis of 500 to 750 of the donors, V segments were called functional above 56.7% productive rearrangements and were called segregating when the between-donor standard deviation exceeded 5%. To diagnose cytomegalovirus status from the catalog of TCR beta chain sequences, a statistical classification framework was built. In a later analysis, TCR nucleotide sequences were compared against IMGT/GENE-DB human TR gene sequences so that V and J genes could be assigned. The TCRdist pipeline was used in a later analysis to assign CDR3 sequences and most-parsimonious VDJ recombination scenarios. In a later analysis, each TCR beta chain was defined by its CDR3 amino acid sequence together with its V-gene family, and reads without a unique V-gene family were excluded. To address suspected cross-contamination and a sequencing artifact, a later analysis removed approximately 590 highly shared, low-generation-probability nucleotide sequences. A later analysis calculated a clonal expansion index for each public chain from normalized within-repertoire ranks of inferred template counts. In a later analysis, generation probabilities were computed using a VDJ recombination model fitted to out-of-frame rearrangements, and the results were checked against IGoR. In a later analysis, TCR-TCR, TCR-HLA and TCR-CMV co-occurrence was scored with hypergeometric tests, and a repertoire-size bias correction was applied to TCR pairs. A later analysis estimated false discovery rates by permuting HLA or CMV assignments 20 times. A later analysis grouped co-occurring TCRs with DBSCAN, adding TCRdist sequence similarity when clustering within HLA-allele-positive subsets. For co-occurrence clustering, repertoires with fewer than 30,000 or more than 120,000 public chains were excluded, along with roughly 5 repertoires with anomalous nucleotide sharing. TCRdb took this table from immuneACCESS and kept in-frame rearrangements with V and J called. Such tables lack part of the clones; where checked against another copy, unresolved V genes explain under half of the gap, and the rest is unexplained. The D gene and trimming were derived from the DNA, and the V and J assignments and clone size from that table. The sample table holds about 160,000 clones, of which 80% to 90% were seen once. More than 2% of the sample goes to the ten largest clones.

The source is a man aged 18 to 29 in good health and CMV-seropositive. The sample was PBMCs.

The CDR3 protein is CASLRDRLTDTQYF. The nucleotide sequence reads as follows: TGTGCCAGCCTACGGGACAGGTTGACAGATACGCAGTATTTT. The V and J segments used are TRBV7-9 and TRBJ2-3; 8 bases in the middle match TRBD1. Its CDR3 holds 14 amino acids, cysteine through phenylalanine. CDR3 DNA only is kept here, 42 bases in frame from base 1. Sequences SEHNR (CDR1) and FQNEAQ (CDR2) are obtained from the germline V gene (reference sequence). V lost 8 bases and J lost 3 bases, and the count of bases not matched to a germline gene is 7.